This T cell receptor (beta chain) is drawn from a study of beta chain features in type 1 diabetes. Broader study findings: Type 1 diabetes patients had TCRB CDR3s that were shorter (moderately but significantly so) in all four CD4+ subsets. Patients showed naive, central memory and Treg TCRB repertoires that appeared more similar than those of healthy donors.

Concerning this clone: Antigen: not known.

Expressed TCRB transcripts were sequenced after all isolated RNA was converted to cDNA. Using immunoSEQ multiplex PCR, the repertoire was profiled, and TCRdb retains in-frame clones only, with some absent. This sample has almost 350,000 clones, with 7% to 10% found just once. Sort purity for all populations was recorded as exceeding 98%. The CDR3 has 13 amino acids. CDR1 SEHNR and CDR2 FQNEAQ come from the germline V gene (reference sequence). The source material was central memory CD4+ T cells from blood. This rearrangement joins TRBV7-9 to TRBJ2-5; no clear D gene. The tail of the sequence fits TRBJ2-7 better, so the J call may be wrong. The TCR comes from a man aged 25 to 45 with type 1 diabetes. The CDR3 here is CASSLAADYEQYF. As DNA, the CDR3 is TGTGCCAGCAGCTTAGCTGCTGATTACGAGCAGTACTTC.